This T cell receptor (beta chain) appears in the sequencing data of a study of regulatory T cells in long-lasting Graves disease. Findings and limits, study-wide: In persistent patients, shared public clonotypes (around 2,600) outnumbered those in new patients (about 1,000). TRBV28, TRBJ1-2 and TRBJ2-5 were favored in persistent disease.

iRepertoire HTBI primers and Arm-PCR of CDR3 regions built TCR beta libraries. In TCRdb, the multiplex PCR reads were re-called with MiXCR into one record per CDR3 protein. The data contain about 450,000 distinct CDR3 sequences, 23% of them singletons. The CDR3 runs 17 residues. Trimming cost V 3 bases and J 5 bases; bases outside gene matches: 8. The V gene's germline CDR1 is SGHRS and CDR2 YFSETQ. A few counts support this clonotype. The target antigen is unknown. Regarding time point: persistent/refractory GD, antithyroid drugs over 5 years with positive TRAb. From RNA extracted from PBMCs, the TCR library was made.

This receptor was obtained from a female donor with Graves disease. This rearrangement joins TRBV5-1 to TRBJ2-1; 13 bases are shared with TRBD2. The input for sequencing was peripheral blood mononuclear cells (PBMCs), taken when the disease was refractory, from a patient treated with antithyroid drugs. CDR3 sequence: CASSWGPGTSGNNEQFF. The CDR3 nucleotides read TGCGCCAGCAGCTGGGGGCCCGGGACTAGCGGGAACAATGAGCAGTTCTTC.